Listed here are 25 T cell receptor beta chains from one sample, sequenced in a study of PD-1 blockade in mismatch repair-deficient tumors. TCRdb keeps only in-frame clones here, not all; method: immunoSEQ multiplex PCR. The sample consists of approximately 79,000 clones, roughly 80% of them appearing once. Material: peripheral blood, obtained 44 weeks after starting pembrolizumab. These receptors were collected from an adult with mismatch repair-deficient cancer.

The chain has TRBV6-6 and TRBJ1-1; 8 bases fit TRBD1. V lost 7 bases, J lost 3 bases, and 7 bases stayed unmatched. Per germline, CDR1 MNHNY and CDR2 SVGAGI (reference sequence). CDR3 length: 14 amino acids. The CDR3 DNA sequence: TGTGCCAGCACACGACAGGGGAGAGACACTGAAGCTTTCTTT. It translates to CASTRQGRDTEAFF.

The CDR3 DNA sequence: TGTGCCAGCAGTGAGGATTTGGTAGGAGCCTCCTACGAGCAGTACTTC. Encoded protein: CASSEDLVGASYEQYF. V usage is TRBV6-1 and J usage is TRBJ2-7; D is unresolved. The CDR3 spans 16 residues. The germline CDR1 and CDR2 sequences are MNHNS and SASEGT. V lost 3 bases and J lost 0, with 15 bases in between.

The chain combines TRBV19 with TRBJ2-3, with D unresolved. Germline CDR1 LNHDA, CDR2 SQIVND (reference sequence). V lost 3 bases, J lost 3 bases, and 13 bases lay in between. The CDR3 has 15 amino acids. CDR3 in amino acids: CASSIIGGRTDTQYF. The CDR3 DNA is TGTGCCAGTAGTATTATAGGCGGAAGGACAGATACGCAGTATTTT.

This rearrangement joins TRBV9 to TRBJ1-4; no reliable D call. Between the trimmed V and J ends, which lost 5 bases and 8 bases, there was a span of 19 bases. From germline, CDR1 is SGDLS and CDR2 YYNGEE. This CDR3 has 15 amino acids. This CDR3 is CASSRKHSSEEKLFF. CDR3 coding DNA: TGTGCCAGCAGTCGAAAACATAGTTCGGAAGAAAAACTGTTTTTT.

The chain uses TRBV4-1 and TRBJ2-7, with TRBD1 as a possible D gene (6 bases). Germline CDR1 reads MGHRA; CDR2 reads YSYEKL. The CDR3 extends over 16 amino acids. The V and J ends lost 1 base and 2 bases respectively, with 15 bases between them. CDR3 sequence: CASSQAGTILTYEQYF. The CDR3 DNA sequence: TGCGCCAGCAGCCAAGCCGGGACAATTCTTACCTACGAGCAGTACTTC.

V is TRBV10-3 and J is TRBJ1-5; maybe TRBD1 (5 bases). V shed 11 bases and J shed 1 base, with 12 bases lying between them. The CDR3 sequence is 13 residues long. Germline values: CDR1 ENHRY, CDR2 SYGVKD. The CDR3 sequence is CAASGDSNQPQHF. The CDR3 nucleotides are TGTGCCGCAAGCGGGGACAGCAATCAGCCCCAGCATTTT.

V usage is TRBV30 and J usage is TRBJ2-3, with 12 nucleotides matching TRBD2. CDR3 length: 18 residues. Germline V gives CDR1 GTSNPN, CDR2 SVGIG (reference sequence). This chain's CDR3 is CAAEASGRARGGTDTQYF. CDR3 DNA: TGTGCTGCTGAGGCTAGCGGGAGGGCCCGGGGTGGCACAGATACGCAGTATTTT.

This chain joins TRBV27 and TRBJ2-1; tentatively, D is TRBD2 (5 bases). V was pared by 7 bases and J by 10 bases, with 14 bases between. The CDR3 extends over 12 amino acids. Germline assignment: CDR1 MNHEY and CDR2 SMNVEV (reference sequence). The CDR3 loop reads CASNGGSGEQFF. The DNA for the CDR3 is TGTGCCAGCAATGGTGGGTCGGGGGAGCAGTTCTTC.

The V call is TRBV5-4, the J call TRBJ1-2; TRBD1 might be the D (6 bases). This CDR3 is built from 16 residues. Trimming removed 0 bases at V and 8 bases at J, with 20 bases between. The germline V gene has CDR1 SGHNT and CDR2 YYREEE (reference sequence). The chain's CDR3 is CASSLAANRVWAGYTF. The CDR3 DNA reads as TGTGCCAGCAGCTTGGCAGCTAACAGGGTTTGGGCCGGCTACACCTTC.

This clone showed up just once. The chain uses TRBV6-5 and TRBJ2-7; 9 bases match TRBD1. Germline assignment: CDR1 MNHEY and CDR2 SVGAGI. The CDR3 has 15 residues. Trimming removed 5 bases from V and 7 bases from J; junction bases left unmatched: 12. The CDR3 spells CASSAGQGYVLEQYF. The DNA for the CDR3 is TGTGCCAGCAGTGCCGGACAGGGGTACGTGTTGGAGCAGTACTTC.

The rearrangement uses TRBV29-1 and TRBJ2-1; D not certain. V dropped 4 bases and J dropped 0 bases, with 10 bases sitting between them. The CDR3 extends over 14 amino acids. Germline CDR1 and CDR2: SQVTM and ANQGSEA. The CDR3: CSVVRVSSYNEQFF. CDR3 bases: TGCAGCGTTGTTAGGGTTAGCTCCTACAATGAGCAGTTCTTC.

The CDR3 region is CASMTATNEKLFF. CDR3 nucleotide sequence: TGCGCCAGCATGACTGCAACTAATGAAAAACTGTTTTTT. This sequence joins TRBV4-1 and TRBJ1-4; D unresolved. This CDR3 is built from 13 residues. Trimming cost V 7 bases and J 0 bases, with 6 bases left between them. Germline CDR1 reads MGHRA; CDR2 reads YSYEKL.

The rearrangement uses TRBV30 and TRBJ2-7; TRBD2 matches 14 bases. The germline CDR1 and CDR2 sequences are GTSNPN and SVGIG (reference sequence). The CDR3 covers 15 residues. Losses at the gene ends were 4 bases for V and 4 bases for J; bases not matched to a gene: 6. The CDR3 nucleotides are TGTGCCTGGAACCTTGGGACTAGCGGGAGTTACGAGCAGTACTTC. This translates into CAWNLGTSGSYEQYF.

V is TRBV19 and J is TRBJ2-3; 14 bases map to TRBD2. V shed 4 bases and J 3 bases; nucleotides not matched to a gene: 6. Germline CDR1 LNHDA, CDR2 SQIVND (reference sequence). The CDR3 contains 17 residues. The CDR3 spells CASSTGLAGGRTDTQYF. The CDR3 DNA sequence: TGTGCCAGTAGTACCGGACTAGCGGGAGGTCGGACAGATACGCAGTATTTT.

In DNA, the CDR3 is TGTGCCAGCCGGGACAGTGTCGCAGATACGCAGTATTTT. Amino acids: CASRDSVADTQYF. The chain uses TRBV18 and TRBJ2-3; 7 positions match TRBD1. Germline V gene sequence: CDR1 KGHSH, CDR2 LQKENI. This CDR3 is built from 13 residues. Trimming removed 8 bases from V and 4 bases from J; junction bases left unmatched: 6.

The V gene is TRBV11-3, the J gene TRBJ2-1; tentatively, D is TRBD1 or TRBD2 (5 bases each). V dropped 5 bases and J dropped 6 bases, with 11 bases sitting between them. From germline, CDR1 is SGHNT and CDR2 YENEEA. This CDR3 is 13 amino acids long. The CDR3 sequence: CASSMLGVNEQFF. The CDR3 bases are TGTGCCAGCAGCATGCTGGGGGTCAATGAGCAGTTCTTC.

The rearrangement links TRBV5-8 to TRBJ2-3, with D possibly TRBD1 on 6 matching bases. The CDR3 has 15 amino acids. V was shortened by 2 bases and J by 6 bases, with 16 bases between the two germline ends. Germline V gene data show CDR1 as SGHTS and CDR2 as YDEGEE. The CDR3 spells CASSFSGVGQDTQYF. CDR3 nucleotide sequence: TGTGCCAGCAGCTTTTCAGGGGTGGGCCAGGATACGCAGTATTTT.

V usage is TRBV25-1 and J usage is TRBJ1-2; D gene unclear. Germline CDR1 MGHDK, CDR2 SYGVNS. Between the trimmed V and J ends, which lost 7 bases and 5 bases, there was a span of 8 bases. The length of the CDR3 is 11 residues. The CDR3 is CASIGGYGYTF. CDR3 sequence (DNA): TGTGCCAGCATAGGAGGGTATGGCTACACCTTC.

Only a few counts were recorded for this clone. The chain is built from TRBV18 and TRBJ2-7, with 10 positions matching TRBD2. J was trimmed by 4 bases and V by 6 bases; bases with no gene match: 9. The CDR3 is 15 residues long. Germline CDR1 reads KGHSH; CDR2 reads LQKENI. Here the CDR3 DNA reads TGTGCCAGCTCGAGTACTGCAGCGGGAGGGTACGAGCAGTACTTC. It encodes CASSSTAAGGYEQYF.

With respect to this clone: The junction does not match germline at one end; this may be a read error. The chain employs TRBV29-1 and TRBJ2-7, with D possibly TRBD2 on 7 matching bases. Germline V lookup: CDR1 SQVTM, CDR2 ANQGSEA. CDR3 length: 13 residues. The CDR3 bases are TGCAGCGTTGTTTGGGGGGGCTCCCACGAGCAGTACTTC. Translated, it gives CSVVWGGSHEQYF.

The CDR3 spells CASSPRSGTGGGYEQYF. The CDR3 region has the DNA TGTGCCAGCAGCCCTCGTAGTGGGACAGGGGGCGGGTACGAGCAGTACTTC. The chain uses TRBV9 and TRBJ2-7; 12 bases agree with TRBD1. Germline CDR1 SGDLS, CDR2 YYNGEE. V lost 4 bases and J lost 4; bases outside the gene matches: 12. The CDR3 is 17 residues long.

J is TRBJ2-1 and V is TRBV19; D gene uncertain. V lost 8 bases and J 2 bases, leaving 13 bases between the germline ends. The CDR3 is made up of 14 amino acids. Germline V lookup: CDR1 LNHDA, CDR2 SQIVND (reference sequence). The DNA for the CDR3 is TGTGCCAGTGCCACTGCCTCCCCCTACAATGAGCAGTTCTTC. It yields the protein CASATASPYNEQFF.

V usage is TRBV10-2 and J usage is TRBJ1-1; D is ambiguous. The germline V gene has CDR1 WSHSY and CDR2 SAAADI. V lost 2 bases to trimming and J lost 1 base, with 17 bases between them. This CDR3 has 17 amino acids. In DNA form, the CDR3 reads TGCGCCAGCAGTGAGGGACCGACACGGTCCTGGAACACTGAAGCTTTCTTT. It encodes CASSEGPTRSWNTEAFF.

The chain employs TRBV10-3 and TRBJ1-3, with D maybe TRBD1 (6 bases). Germline V gene lookup returns CDR1 ENHRY and CDR2 SYGVKD. The V gene lost 1 base and the J gene lost 0 bases, with 13 bases spanning the gap. The CDR3 contains 17 residues. CDR3 sequence reads: CAISELTGASSGNTIYF. CDR3 DNA sequence: TGTGCCATCAGTGAGTTGACGGGGGCGAGCTCTGGAAACACCATATATTTT.

The V and J genes are TRBV5-3 and TRBJ2-3; TRBD2 matches 8 bases. TRBV5-3 counts as an open reading frame of uncertain function. The CDR3 has 14 amino acids. V lost 5 bases and J lost 4; bases outside the gene matches: 6. The CDR3 DNA is TGTGCCAGAAGAGTCCGAGCGGGAGCAGATACGCAGTATTTT. This codes for CARRVRAGADTQYF.